Here is one T cell receptor beta chain with its context. The antigen remains undetermined. Other DNA sequences in the sample encode the same CDR3. These data belong to a study of shared clonotypes between healthy human individuals. About the research overall: The plates for each donor numbered three CD4 naive, three CD4 memory, two CD8 naive and one CD8 memory.

Study-wide points: The naive CD4 repertoires of a handful of donors were compared, and approximately 4.5% of clonotypes were shared.

CDR1 and CDR2 (germline): MNHEY, SVGAGI. V was trimmed by 0 bases and J by 2 bases, leaving 7 bases between them. The CDR3 consists of 14 residues. The authors split each subset's genomic DNA evenly across several immunoSEQ plates. As originally analysed: Sequence data from immunoSEQ were junction-only and lacked quality scores; consequently, filtering differed. Generated by immunoSEQ multiplex PCR, the TCRdb table keeps only in-frame clones and is missing some. V, J and clone size are those of that table, while D and trimming were read from the DNA. The data show roughly 2.2 million clones, 85% to 95% seen once.

Sequenced material: naive CD4+ T cells from PBMCs. The subset: CD45RA+ positively selected. This chain connects TRBV6-5 to TRBJ2-5; D unresolved. This clonotype was sampled from a man in his late teens or twenties in good health. Some clones in this sample may be carry-over from other donors' samples. CDR3 loop: CASSYSNRQETQYF. CDR3 DNA: TGTGCCAGCAGTTACTCCAATAGGCAAGAGACCCAGTACTTC.